Listed below are T cell receptor beta chains from one sample, sequenced in a study of shared clonotypes between healthy human individuals. TCRdb's table, derived via immunoSEQ multiplex PCR, lists solely in-frame clones and lacks some. Among hundreds of thousands of clones listed, roughly 70% were seen once. The sample taken for sequencing was memory CD4+ T cells sorted from blood. The receptors here all came from a woman aged 25 to 45 in good health. Each CDR3 is given with its conserved first and last residue. A D gene is named only where the DNA matches it firmly. Clone size is not always given. Where it is, it says once, few, many or a class for expanded clones.

d_call	j_call	v_call	clone_size	cdr3_length	cdr3_nt	cdr3_aa
.	TRBJ1-1	TRBV19	.	14	TGTGCCAGTAGTACAACAAACAGGAACACTGAAGCTTTCTTT	CASSTTNRNTEAFF
.	TRBJ1-2	TRBV15	.	16	TGTGCCACCAGCAGAGTAAGGAGAAGTAGTAACTATGGCTACACCTTC	CATSRVRRSSNYGYTF
.	TRBJ1-3	TRBV5-4	.	14	TGTGCCAGCAGCTTTAGGGGGAATGGAAACACCATATATTTT	CASSFRGNGNTIYF
.	TRBJ2-1	TRBV30	.	15	TGTGCCTGGAGTGCGGTCGGCAGCTCCTACAATGAGCAGTTCTTC	CAWSAVGSSYNEQFF
TRBD1	TRBJ2-3	TRBV7-9	.	17	TGTGCCAGCAGCCCAAAGGTCCTTGAGGGGGCCACAGATACGCAGTATTTT	CASSPKVLEGATDTQYF
.	TRBJ1-5	TRBV19	.	17	TGTGCCAGTACTCTCGCACAGGGCGTAAGGGGCAATCAGCCCCAGCATTTT	CASTLAQGVRGNQPQHF
.	TRBJ2-1	TRBV19	.	13	TGTGCCAGTAGTAAGCGATGGGACAATGAGCAGTTCTTC	CASSKRWDNEQFF
.	TRBJ1-5	TRBV28	once	14	TGTGCCAGCAGTTCCACATATTCAAATCAGCCCCAGCATTTT	CASSSTYSNQPQHF
TRBD1	TRBJ1-5	TRBV28	.	14	TGTGCCAGCAGTTTGTGGCAGGGGGCCGATTTCCGGCATTTT	CASSLWQGADFRHF
TRBD1	TRBJ2-7	TRBV5-1	.	14	TGCGCCAGCAGCCCGGGACAGGAAAAGGGTCAGCAGTACTTC	CASSPGQEKGQQYF
.	TRBJ1-3	TRBV2	.	15	TGTGCCAGCAGCCTTACTCGGAACTCTGGAAACACCATATATTTT	CASSLTRNSGNTIYF
TRBD1	TRBJ2-4	TRBV25-1	few	18	TGTGCCAGCAGTGAATCTCTCGAGGACAGGGGGTCCAAAAACATTCAGTACTTC	CASSESLEDRGSKNIQYF
TRBD2	TRBJ2-3	TRBV9	.	17	TGTGCCAGCAGCGTAGGTCACTCGACTAGCGGGAGGGACACGCAGTATTTT	CASSVGHSTSGRDTQYF
TRBD1	TRBJ1-1	TRBV27	.	12	TGTGCCAGCGGGCAGGGGGGCACTGAAGCTTTCTTT	CASGQGGTEAFF
.	TRBJ2-3	TRBV4-1	once	16	TGCGCCAGCAGCCAGGCCCACAGGGCTCAACCCGATACGCAGTATTTT	CASSQAHRAQPDTQYF
.	TRBJ1-1	TRBV7-9	.	12	TGTGCCAGCAGCCCAAAAGGGGGTGAAGCTTTCTTT	CASSPKGGEAFF
.	TRBJ1-1	TRBV6-6	few	16	TGTGCCAGCAGTTCTACCTCGCTGGGGGGTTGGACTGAAGCTTTCTTT	CASSSTSLGGWTEAFF
TRBD2	TRBJ2-2	TRBV4-2	.	16	TGTGCCAGCAGCCCCGGGGGGGGACTAGCGGACGGGGAGCTGTTTTTT	CASSPGGGLADGELFF
.	TRBJ1-1	TRBV18	few	14	TGTGCCAGCTCACCGGATCAGGACCCACAGAACGCTTTCTTT	CASSPDQDPQNAFF
TRBD1	TRBJ1-2	TRBV10-3	.	13	TGTGCCATCAGTCCGGGACAGGGGTTTGGCTACACCTTC	CAISPGQGFGYTF
.	TRBJ1-1	TRBV10-2	.	13	TGCGCCAGCAGTGAATCAGAGAACACTGAAGCTTTCTTT	CASSESENTEAFF
.	TRBJ1-1	TRBV19	once	13	TGTGCCAGTAATAGCGGAAAGAACACTGAAGCTTTCTTT	CASNSGKNTEAFF
.	TRBJ2-1	TRBV7-2	once	14	TGTGCCAGCAGCTTGGTCCGACAGAGCAATGAGCAGTTCTTC	CASSLVRQSNEQFF
TRBD1	TRBJ1-4	TRBV5-1	.	14	TGCGCCAGCAGCTTGGGGGACAGGAATGAAAAACTGTTTTTT	CASSLGDRNEKLFF
.	TRBJ2-6	TRBV29-1	once	15	TGCAGCGTTGTAATCGGCCGCTCTGGGGCCAACGTCCTGACTTTC	CSVVIGRSGANVLTF
.	TRBJ1-2	TRBV28	.	12	TGTGCCAGCTGTCCACCGAACTATGGCTACACCTTC	CASCPPNYGYTF
.	TRBJ1-1	TRBV4-1	.	17	TGCGCCAGCAGCCAAGATAATCTGGCCGGCCAGAACACTGAAGCTTTCTTT	CASSQDNLAGQNTEAFF
.	TRBJ2-3	TRBV28	.	15	TGTGCCAGCAGTTTAGACAGGCTGAGCACAGATACGCAGTATTTT	CASSLDRLSTDTQYF
TRBD1	TRBJ2-1	TRBV5-1	few	15	TGCGCCAGCAGCTTAGACAGGGTCTCCTACAATGAGCAGTTCTTC	CASSLDRVSYNEQFF
.	TRBJ1-1	TRBV5-1	.	14	TGCGCCAGCAGCATTGTGGGAATGAACACTGAAGCTTTCTTT	CASSIVGMNTEAFF
.	TRBJ2-2	TRBV7-9	few	14	TGTGCCACAGCTCAGGGAGGTGGCACCGGGGAGCTGTTTTTT	CATAQGGGTGELFF
TRBD1	TRBJ2-6	TRBV19	few	15	TGTGCCAGTAGGCGACAGGGGGATGGGGCCAACGTCCTGACTTTC	CASRRQGDGANVLTF
.	TRBJ2-7	TRBV4-2	few	14	TGTGCCAGCAGCTGGGCGGGCAGCTCCTACGAGCAGTACTTC	CASSWAGSSYEQYF
TRBD1	TRBJ2-5	TRBV19	.	18	TGTGCCAGTAGTATAGTAGCAGGACAGGATACCTTTCAAGAGACCCAGTACTTC	CASSIVAGQDTFQETQYF
TRBD2	TRBJ2-1	TRBV5-1	once	16	TGCGCCAGCAGCTTGGCCGGAAGCGGGACCAGCAATGAGCAGTTCTTC	CASSLAGSGTSNEQFF